The 19 T cell receptor beta chains in this list originate from one sample, sequenced in a study of human T cells and chemical hapten exposure. Time point in this sample: patch test 2, 6 weeks after DPC sensitization. Treatment specified: therapeutic diphenylcyclopropenone sensitization with weekly scalp DPC. TCRdb recomputed calls from the RACE reads with MiXCR, one row per CDR3 protein. This table has approximately 97,000 distinct CDR3 sequences, about an eighth appearing once. This specimen was whole blood, taken in connection with sensitization to the hapten diphenylcyclopropenone (DPC). These receptors were collected from a woman in her forties with alopecia areata. Some clones in this sample may be carry-over from other donors' samples.

The V and J genes are TRBV6-6 and TRBJ2-1, with D maybe TRBD2 (7 bases). Trimming took off 0 bases at V and 9 bases at J, with 21 bases between the two ends. Germline lookup yields CDR1 MNHNY and CDR2 SVGAGI (reference sequence). The CDR3 length is 17 residues. The CDR3 loop is CASSYSRGAGDNPEQFF. CDR3 in DNA: TGTGCCAGCAGTTACTCTCGGGGGGCGGGAGATAATCCTGAGCAGTTCTTC.

This clonotype was observed many times. The chain couples TRBV25-1 to TRBJ1-4; 7 bases agree with TRBD1. J lost 8 bases, V lost 5 bases, and 11 bases had no gene match. Looked up from germline, CDR1 is MGHDK and CDR2 is SYGVNS. The CDR3 consists of 15 residues. CDR3: CASSSLDRVAEKLFF. For the CDR3, the DNA is TGTGCCAGCAGTTCCCTCGACAGGGTAGCCGAAAAACTGTTTTTT.

This clonotype was seen at least ten times. V usage is TRBV29-1 and J usage is TRBJ1-2; 10 bases align to TRBD1. V dropped 6 bases and J dropped 3; count of bases not matched to a gene: 7. The CDR3 loop spans 14 amino acids. Looked up from germline, CDR1 is SQVTM and CDR2 is ANQGSEA. DNA of the CDR3: TGCAGCGTCGGACAGGGGGGATTGGACTATGGCTACACCTTC. This encodes CSVGQGGLDYGYTF.

The J gene is TRBJ1-5, the V gene TRBV5-6; D remains unclear. Trimming pared 5 bases from V and 3 bases from J, leaving 18 bases between. Germline V gene data show CDR1 as SGHDT and CDR2 as YYEEEE. The CDR3 has 16 amino acids. The CDR3 here is CASRLSTEGFNQPQHF. CDR3 nucleotides: TGTGCCAGCAGACTTAGCACAGAGGGTTTCAATCAGCCCCAGCATTTT.

This clonotype was recorded a few times. The chain employs TRBV7-3 and TRBJ2-7; tentative D call: TRBD2 (5 bases). Per germline, CDR1 SGHTA and CDR2 FQGTGA. This CDR3 has 13 residues. Trimming removed 0 bases from V and 5 bases from J, with 8 bases in between. For the CDR3, the DNA is TGTGCCAGCAGCTTAACAGGGAGTGACGAGCAGTACTTC. The encoded protein is CASSLTGSDEQYF. Combining the CDR3 with reference TRBV7-3 and TRBJ2-7 gives the whole variable domain GAGVSQTPSNKVTEKGKYVELRCDPISGHTALYWYRQSLGQGPEFLIYFQGTGAADDSGLPNDRFFAVRPEGSVSTLKIQRTERGDSAVYLCASSLTGSDEQYFGPGTRLTVT.

This clonotype was found a few times. The chain carries TRBV2 and TRBJ2-3; possibly TRBD2 for D (6 bases). Trimming removed 4 bases from V and 4 bases from J, with 12 bases in between. Germline CDR1 SNHLY, CDR2 FYNNEI. There are 14 residues in the CDR3. This CDR3 reads CASSVTSPPDTQYF. The CDR3 DNA reads as TGTGCCAGCAGTGTAACTAGCCCCCCAGATACGCAGTATTTT.

This clonotype was seen repeatedly, ten times or more. This chain connects TRBV4-1 to TRBJ2-1, with D uncertain. Looked up from germline, CDR1 is MGHRA and CDR2 is YSYEKL. Trimming took 1 base from V and 0 from J, leaving 10 bases between them. This CDR3 region has 16 residues. This CDR3 is CASSQVPAGSYNEQFF. The CDR3 DNA follows: TGCGCCAGCAGCCAAGTCCCGGCAGGCTCCTACAATGAGCAGTTCTTC.

The chain links TRBV18 to TRBJ2-5; TRBD1 might be the D (5 bases). Deletions cut 3 bases from V and 5 bases from J, with 10 bases between. The CDR3 covers 13 residues. Per germline, CDR1 KGHSH and CDR2 LQKENI. Here the CDR3 reads CASSPSAGETQYF. DNA of the CDR3: TGTGCCAGCTCACCTTCCGCAGGGGAGACCCAGTACTTC.

The J gene is TRBJ2-1, the V gene TRBV6-2 or TRBV6-3; 8 bases are a match to TRBD1. CDR3 length: 15 residues. With 0 bases clipped from V and 2 bases from J, the junction kept 0 bases outside the gene matches. The germline CDR1 and CDR2 sequences are MNHEY and SVGEGT. CDR3 sequence (DNA): TGTGCCAGCAGTTACTCGACAGGGGCCTACAATGAGCAGTTCTTC. Translated: CASSYSTGAYNEQFF.

This clonotype was recorded at least ten times. This rearrangement joins TRBV7-3 to TRBJ2-5, with D unresolved. V lost 2 bases, J lost 7 bases, and 11 bases lay in between. The CDR3 spans 13 residues. Looked up from germline, CDR1 is SGHTA and CDR2 is FQGTGA. The CDR3 nucleotides are TGTGCCAGCAGCTTATTTTACCCCGGGACCCAGTACTTC. As protein: CASSLFYPGTQYF. Full variable domain (rest looked up from reference TRBV7-3 and TRBJ2-5): GAGVSQTPSNKVTEKGKYVELRCDPISGHTALYWYRQSLGQGPEFLIYFQGTGAADDSGLPNDRFFAVRPEGSVSTLKIQRTERGDSAVYLCASSLFYPGTQYFGPGTRLLVL.

The chain couples TRBV28 to TRBJ2-7, with 9 nucleotides matching TRBD1. Germline CDR1 and CDR2: MDHEN and SYDVKM. Trimming cost V 9 bases and J 1 base; bases outside gene matches: 7. The CDR3 spans 14 residues. CDR3 in amino acids: CASTGTGTSYEQYF. CDR3 in DNA: TGTGCCAGTACCGGGACAGGGACATCCTACGAGCAGTACTTC.

A note on this clonotype: This clone may be a read error of a much larger clone one base away. This chain connects TRBV12-3 or TRBV12-4 to TRBJ2-1, with D perhaps TRBD2 (6 bases). CDR3 length: 15 amino acids. The CDR3: CTSSLPGTSTHEQFF. For the CDR3, the DNA is TGTACCAGCAGTTTACCGGGAACTAGCACCCATGAGCAGTTCTTC.

The rearrangement uses TRBV7-2 and TRBJ2-5; 8 nucleotides match TRBD2. CDR1 and CDR2 from the germline V gene are SGHTA and FQGNSA. V shed 1 base and J 5 bases; nucleotides not matched to a gene: 12. The CDR3 covers 17 residues. CDR3: CASSLGPPGGGQETQYF. CDR3 sequence (DNA): TGTGCCAGCAGCTTAGGCCCTCCCGGGGGGGGGCAGGAGACCCAGTACTTC.

This clonotype came up a few times. This chain links TRBV9 with TRBJ2-7; D unclear. Germline-derived CDR1 and CDR2 are SGDLS and YYNGEE. This CDR3 region has 15 residues. The V end was cut by 2 bases, the J end by 5 bases, with 17 bases between. CDR3 protein: CASSVAPLSADEQYF. In DNA form, the CDR3 reads TGTGCCAGCAGCGTGGCCCCTTTATCTGCGGACGAGCAGTACTTC.

The chain links TRBV28 to TRBJ1-5, with D uncertain. With 5 bases removed from V and 4 bases from J, the gap between germline ends came to 15 bases. The CDR3 length is 15 residues. CDR1 is MDHEN and CDR2 is SYDVKM in the germline V gene. The DNA for the CDR3 is TGTGCCAGCAGTACCAGAGGGTCGGGGAATCAGCCCCAGCATTTT. Translating it yields CASSTRGSGNQPQHF. The full variable domain, its missing parts supplied by reference TRBV28 and TRBJ1-5, is DVKVTQSSRYLVKRTGEKVFLECVQDMDHENMFWYRQDPGLGLRLIYFSYDVKMKEKGDIPEGYSVSREKKERFSLILESASTNQTSMYLCASSTRGSGNQPQHFGDGTRLSIL.

This clonotype was observed a handful of times. The J gene is TRBJ1-5, the V gene TRBV12-3 or TRBV12-4; D uncertain. The CDR3 runs 14 residues. V dropped 3 bases and J dropped 0 bases, with 6 bases sitting between them. CDR3: CASSFADSNQPQHF. In DNA, the CDR3 is TGTGCCAGCAGTTTTGCCGATAGCAATCAGCCCCAGCATTTT.

CDR3 nucleotide sequence: TGCAGTGCTATCAGCCCACTGGGGAGCGGGGGCCCAAGGGACGAGCAGTACTTC. This sequence encodes CSAISPLGSGGPRDEQYF. This rearrangement joins TRBV20-1 to TRBJ2-7; 8 bases map to TRBD2. After removal of 4 bases from V and 5 bases from J, the junction contained 22 bases not matched to a gene. Germline V lookup: CDR1 DFQATT, CDR2 SNEGSKA (reference sequence). This CDR3 region has 18 residues.

This clonotype appeared a few times. CDR3 residues: CASSPGRTYNEQFF. The CDR3 DNA sequence: TGTGCCAGCAGTCCGGGACGGACCTACAATGAGCAGTTCTTC. This chain connects TRBV6-2 or TRBV6-3 to TRBJ2-1; D may match TRBD1 or TRBD2 (5 bases each). V lost 5 bases, J lost 2 bases, and 10 bases lay in between. Per germline, CDR1 MNHEY and CDR2 SVGEGT. This CDR3 region has 14 residues.

This clonotype was counted between two and nine times. V usage is TRBV4-3 and J usage is TRBJ2-7, with D perhaps TRBD2 (6 bases). CDR1 LGHNA and CDR2 YSLEER come from the germline V gene. Trimming stripped 3 bases from V and 2 bases from J, with 17 bases between. This CDR3 is built from 16 residues. CDR3 bases: TGCGCCAGCAGCCAGGACCTGAATAGCGGTGCCTACGAGCAGTACTTC. It translates to CASSQDLNSGAYEQYF.